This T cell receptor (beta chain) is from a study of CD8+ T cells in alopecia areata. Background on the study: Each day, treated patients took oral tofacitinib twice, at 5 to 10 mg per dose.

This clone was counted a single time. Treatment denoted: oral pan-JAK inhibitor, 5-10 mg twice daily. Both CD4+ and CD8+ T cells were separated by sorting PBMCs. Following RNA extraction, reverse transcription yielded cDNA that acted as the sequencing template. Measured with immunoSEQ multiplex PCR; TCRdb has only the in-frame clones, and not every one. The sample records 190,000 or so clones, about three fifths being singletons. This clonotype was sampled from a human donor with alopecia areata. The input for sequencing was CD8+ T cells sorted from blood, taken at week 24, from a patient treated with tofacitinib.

The CDR3 coding sequence is TGTGCCAGCAGTGAAGGTGTGGATCAGCCCCAGCATTTT. Protein: CASSEGVDQPQHF. The chain carries TRBV2 and TRBJ1-5; D unresolved. Germline CDR1 and CDR2: SNHLY and FYNNEI. Between the trimmed V and J ends, which lost 1 base and 5 bases, there was a span of 6 bases. There are 13 residues in the CDR3.